Following are 9 T cell receptor beta chains from one sample sequenced in a study of T-cell memory formation after mild COVID-19. Each CDR3 protein gets one entry after TCRdb re-called the 5' RACE reads with MiXCR. The repertoire holds 210,000 or so distinct CDR3 sequences, about 10% seen once, with 3% to 3.5% in the top ten. Specimen: PBMCs or a T cell subset sorted from them (not recorded which). All receptors come from a man aged 18 to 30 who had mild COVID-19 (a few samples of this study predate the infection). Cell type and time point are not known.

This clonotype was counted a few times. The chain combines TRBV6-1 with TRBJ2-7; D is perhaps TRBD1 or TRBD2 (5 bases each). The V gene lost 10 bases and the J gene lost 4 bases, with 14 bases spanning the gap. Germline V lookup: CDR1 MNHNS, CDR2 SASEGT. This CDR3 is built from 12 residues. CDR3 loop: CAKPGPCYEQYV. For the CDR3, the DNA is TGTGCCAAACCGGGGCCCTGTTACGAGCAGTACGTC.

The chain joins TRBV25-1 to TRBJ1-3; D is undetermined. Germline CDR1 reads MGHDK; CDR2 reads SYGVNS. This CDR3 has 14 residues. V was shortened by 5 bases and J by 1 base, with 9 bases between the two germline ends. CDR3 region: CASSQVGSGNTIYF. CDR3 sequence (DNA): TGTGCCAGCAGTCAAGTGGGTTCTGGAAACACCATATATTTT.

V is TRBV5-1 and J is TRBJ2-3; 16 nucleotides agree with TRBD2. CDR1 is SGHRS and CDR2 is YFSETQ in the germline V gene. The V and J ends lost 2 bases and 4 bases, in that order; junction bases with no gene match: 4. The CDR3 contains 17 residues. The CDR3 sequence is CASSFGTSGGAADTQYF. CDR3 in DNA: TGCGCCAGCAGCTTCGGGACTAGCGGGGGGGCTGCAGATACGCAGTATTTT.

This clonotype has just a few counts. This chain uses TRBV2 with TRBJ1-5; D is unclear. Germline V gene lookup returns CDR1 SNHLY and CDR2 FYNNEI. The CDR3 runs to 13 residues. The V end lost 6 bases, the J end lost 6 bases, and 12 bases lay between the germline ends. The CDR3 DNA is TGTGCCAGCAGGGCGGAGGTTGGTCAGCCCCAGCATTTT. Amino acid sequence: CASRAEVGQPQHF.

The chain uses TRBV7-8 and TRBJ2-7; tentative D call: TRBD1 (5 bases). The CDR3 covers 14 residues. Germline V gene data show CDR1 as SGHVS and CDR2 as FQNEAQ. Trimming left V 2 bases short and J 3 bases short, with 11 bases between. DNA for the CDR3: TGTGCCAGCAGCTTAAAGGGGCGGCACTACGAGCAGTACTTC. This encodes CASSLKGRHYEQYF.

This clonotype has at least ten counts. V and J are TRBV7-9 and TRBJ2-4; D tentatively fits TRBD1 or TRBD2 (6 bases each). The CDR3 has 14 amino acids. Trimming shortened V by 2 bases and J by 5 bases, and 10 bases separated the two germline ends. Per germline, CDR1 SEHNR and CDR2 FQNEAQ (reference sequence). The CDR3 loop is CASSLRGPQNIQYF. CDR3 in DNA: TGTGCCAGCAGCTTACGGGGGCCCCAAAACATTCAGTACTTC.

This clonotype was counted a few times. J is TRBJ1-5 and V is TRBV7-2; D ambiguous. From germline, CDR1 is SGHTA and CDR2 FQGNSA. This CDR3 contains 13 residues. The V and J ends lost 3 bases and 9 bases respectively, with 12 bases between them. For the CDR3, the DNA is TGTGCCAGCAGCTTGGAGACCCCAGGGCCCCAGCATTTT. Protein product: CASSLETPGPQHF.

The chain employs TRBV20-1 and TRBJ2-1; TRBD2 agrees at 10 bases. The CDR3 is 15 residues long. Per the germline V gene, CDR1 is DFQATT and CDR2 is SNEGSKA (reference sequence). J gave up 7 bases and V 3 bases, and 9 bases lay outside the gene matches. The CDR3 DNA reads TGCAGTGCTAGGGCTAGCGGGGGCCGAAGGAATGAGCAGTTCTTC. The encoded protein is CSARASGGRRNEQFF.

The CDR3 DNA reads TGCGCCAGCAGCTTGGCCGGTACTAGCGGGTTTCGGCGGGCAGATACGCAGTATTTT. Amino acid sequence: CASSLAGTSGFRRADTQYF. The V gene is TRBV5-1, the J gene TRBJ2-3; 9 bases map to TRBD2. Trimming at V came to 0 bases and at J to 4 bases, leaving 15 bases not matched to a gene. Per germline, CDR1 SGHRS and CDR2 YFSETQ. The CDR3 is 19 residues long. The whole variable domain, filled in from reference TRBV5-1 and TRBJ2-3, reads KAGVTQTPRYLIKTRGQQVTLSCSPISGHRSVSWYQQTPGQGLQFLFEYFSETQRNKGNFPGRFSGRQFSNSRSEMNVSTLELGDSALYLCASSLAGTSGFRRADTQYFGPGTRLTVL.